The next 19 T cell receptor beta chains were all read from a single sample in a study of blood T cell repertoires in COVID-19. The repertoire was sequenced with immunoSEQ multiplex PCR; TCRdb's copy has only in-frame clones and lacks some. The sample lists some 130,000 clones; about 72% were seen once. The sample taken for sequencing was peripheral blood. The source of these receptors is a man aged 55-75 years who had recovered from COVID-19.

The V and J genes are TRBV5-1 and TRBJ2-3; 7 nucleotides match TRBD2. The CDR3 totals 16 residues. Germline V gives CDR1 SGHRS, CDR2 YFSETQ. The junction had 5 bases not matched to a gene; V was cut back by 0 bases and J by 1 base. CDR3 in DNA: TGCGCCAGCAGCTTGGAGGTTGCGGGGGGCACAGATACGCAGTATTTT. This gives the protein CASSLEVAGGTDTQYF.

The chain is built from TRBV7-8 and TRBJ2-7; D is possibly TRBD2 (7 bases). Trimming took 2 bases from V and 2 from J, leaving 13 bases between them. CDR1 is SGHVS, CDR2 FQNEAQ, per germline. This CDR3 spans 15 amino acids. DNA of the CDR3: TGTGCCAGCAGCTTATTCGGGGGGCGCCCCTACGAGCAGTACTTC. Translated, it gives CASSLFGGRPYEQYF.

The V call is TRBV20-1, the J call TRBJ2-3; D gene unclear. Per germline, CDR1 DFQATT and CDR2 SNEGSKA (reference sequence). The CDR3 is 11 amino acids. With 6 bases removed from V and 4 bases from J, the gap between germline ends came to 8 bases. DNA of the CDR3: TGCAGTGCCTTCCCCCCAGATACGCAGTATTTT. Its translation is CSAFPPDTQYF.

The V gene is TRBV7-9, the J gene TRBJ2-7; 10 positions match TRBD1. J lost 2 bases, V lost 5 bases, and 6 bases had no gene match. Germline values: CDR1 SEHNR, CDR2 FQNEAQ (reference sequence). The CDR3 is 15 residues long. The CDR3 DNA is TGTGCCAGCAGCGGGACAGGGGTTCGCCCCTACGAGCAGTACTTC. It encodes CASSGTGVRPYEQYF.

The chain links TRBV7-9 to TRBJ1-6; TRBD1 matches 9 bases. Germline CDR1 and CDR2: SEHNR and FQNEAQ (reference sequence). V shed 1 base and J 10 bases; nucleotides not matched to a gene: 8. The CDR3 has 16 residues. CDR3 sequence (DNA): TGTGCCAGCAGCTTAGTTGGACAGGGGCCCCTATCACCCCTCCACTTT. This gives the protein CASSLVGQGPLSPLHF.

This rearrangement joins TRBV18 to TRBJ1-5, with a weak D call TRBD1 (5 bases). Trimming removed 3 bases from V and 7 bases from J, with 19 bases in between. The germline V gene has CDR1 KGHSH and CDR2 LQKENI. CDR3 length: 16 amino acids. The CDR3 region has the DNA TGTGCCAGCTCACCGACACAGGAAGTCGGTGGCCAGCCCCAGCATTTT. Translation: CASSPTQEVGGQPQHF.

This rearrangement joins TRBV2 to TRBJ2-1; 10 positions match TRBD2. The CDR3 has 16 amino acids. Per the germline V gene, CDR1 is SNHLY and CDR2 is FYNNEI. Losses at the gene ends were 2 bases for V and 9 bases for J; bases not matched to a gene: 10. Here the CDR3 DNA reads TGTGCCAGCAGTGAATATGGGAGCGGGGGGGCCTTTGAGCAGTTCTTC. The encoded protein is CASSEYGSGGAFEQFF.

The DNA of the CDR3 is TGTGCCAGCAGCCCCTTGAGGGCTATGAACACTGAAGCTTTCTTT. Its translation: CASSPLRAMNTEAFF. The chain joins TRBV5-5 to TRBJ1-1; the D is unclear. The length of the CDR3 is 15 residues. CDR1 is SGHKS, CDR2 YYEKEE, per germline (reference sequence). Trimming left V 4 bases short and J 0 bases short, with 13 bases between.

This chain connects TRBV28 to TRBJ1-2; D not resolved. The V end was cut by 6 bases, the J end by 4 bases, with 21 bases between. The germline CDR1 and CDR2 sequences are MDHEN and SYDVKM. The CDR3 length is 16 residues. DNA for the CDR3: TGTGCCAGCAGAACGGGTCGCGCGGGGAACGGCTATGGCTACACCTTC. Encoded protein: CASRTGRAGNGYGYTF.

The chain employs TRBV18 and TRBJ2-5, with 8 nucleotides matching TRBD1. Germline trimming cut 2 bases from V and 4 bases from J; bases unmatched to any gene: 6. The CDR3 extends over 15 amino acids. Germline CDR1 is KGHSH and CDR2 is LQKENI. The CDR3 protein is CASSPRQQGAETQYF. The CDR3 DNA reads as TGTGCCAGCTCACCAAGGCAGCAGGGGGCAGAGACCCAGTACTTC.

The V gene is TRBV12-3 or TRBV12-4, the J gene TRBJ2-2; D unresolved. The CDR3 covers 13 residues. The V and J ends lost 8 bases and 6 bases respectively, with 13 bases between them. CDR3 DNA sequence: TGTGCCAGCTTAGACATTAGACCCGGGGAGCTGTTTTTT. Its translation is CASLDIRPGELFF.

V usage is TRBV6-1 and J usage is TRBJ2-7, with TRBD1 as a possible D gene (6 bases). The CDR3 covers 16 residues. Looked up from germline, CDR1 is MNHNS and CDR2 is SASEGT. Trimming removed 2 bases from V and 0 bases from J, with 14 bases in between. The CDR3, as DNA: TGTGCCAGCAGTGAAAGGGGCCACAGGGACTCCTACGAGCAGTACTTC. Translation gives CASSERGHRDSYEQYF.

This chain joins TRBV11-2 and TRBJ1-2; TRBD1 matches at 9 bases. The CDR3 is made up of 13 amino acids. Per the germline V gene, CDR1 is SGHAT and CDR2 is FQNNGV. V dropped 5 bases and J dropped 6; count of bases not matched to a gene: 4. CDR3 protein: CASSITGGHGYTF. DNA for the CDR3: TGTGCCAGCAGCATTACAGGGGGCCATGGCTACACCTTC.

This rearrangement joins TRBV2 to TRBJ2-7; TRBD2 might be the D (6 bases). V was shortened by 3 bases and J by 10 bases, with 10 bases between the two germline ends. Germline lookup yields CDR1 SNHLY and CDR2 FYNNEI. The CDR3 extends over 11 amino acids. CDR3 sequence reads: CASSEEGRQYF. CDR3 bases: TGTGCCAGCAGTGAGGAGGGGCGACAGTACTTC.

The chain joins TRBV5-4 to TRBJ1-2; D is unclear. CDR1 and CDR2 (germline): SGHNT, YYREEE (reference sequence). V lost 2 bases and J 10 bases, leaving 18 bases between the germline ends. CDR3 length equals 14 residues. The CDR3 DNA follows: TGTGCCAGCAGCTTCCACAGCACCTATGGCTACTACACCTTC. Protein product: CASSFHSTYGYYTF.

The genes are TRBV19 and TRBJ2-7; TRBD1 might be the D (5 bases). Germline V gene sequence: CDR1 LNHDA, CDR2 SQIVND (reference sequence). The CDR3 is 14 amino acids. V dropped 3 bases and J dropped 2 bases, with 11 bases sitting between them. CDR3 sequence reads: CASSISARAYEQYF. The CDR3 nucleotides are TGTGCCAGTAGTATTTCCGCCAGGGCCTACGAGCAGTACTTC. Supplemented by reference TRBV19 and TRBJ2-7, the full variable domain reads DGGITQSPKYLFRKEGQNVTLSCEQNLNHDAMYWYRQDPGQGLRLIYYSQIVNDFQKGDIAEGYSVSREKKESFPLTVTSAQKNPTAFYLCASSISARAYEQYFGPGTRLTVT.

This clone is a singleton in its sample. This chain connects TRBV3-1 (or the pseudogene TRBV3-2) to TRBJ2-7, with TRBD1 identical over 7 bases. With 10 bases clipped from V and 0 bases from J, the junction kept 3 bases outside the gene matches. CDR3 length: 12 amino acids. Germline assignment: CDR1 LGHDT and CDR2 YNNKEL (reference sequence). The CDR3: CATGTASYEQYF. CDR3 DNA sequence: TGTGCCACTGGGACAGCCTCCTACGAGCAGTACTTC.

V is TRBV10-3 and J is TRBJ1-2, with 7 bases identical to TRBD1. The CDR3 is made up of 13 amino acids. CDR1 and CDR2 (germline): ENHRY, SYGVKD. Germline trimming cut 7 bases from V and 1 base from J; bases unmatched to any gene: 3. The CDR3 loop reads CAINRDSNYGYTF. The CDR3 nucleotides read TGTGCCATCAATCGGGACAGTAACTATGGCTACACCTTC.

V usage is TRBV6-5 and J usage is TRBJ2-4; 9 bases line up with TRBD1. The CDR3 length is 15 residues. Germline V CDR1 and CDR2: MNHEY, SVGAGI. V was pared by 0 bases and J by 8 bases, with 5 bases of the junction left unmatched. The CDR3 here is CASSYSRQGGHIQYF. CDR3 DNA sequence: TGTGCCAGCAGTTACTCGAGACAGGGGGGCCACATTCAGTACTTC.